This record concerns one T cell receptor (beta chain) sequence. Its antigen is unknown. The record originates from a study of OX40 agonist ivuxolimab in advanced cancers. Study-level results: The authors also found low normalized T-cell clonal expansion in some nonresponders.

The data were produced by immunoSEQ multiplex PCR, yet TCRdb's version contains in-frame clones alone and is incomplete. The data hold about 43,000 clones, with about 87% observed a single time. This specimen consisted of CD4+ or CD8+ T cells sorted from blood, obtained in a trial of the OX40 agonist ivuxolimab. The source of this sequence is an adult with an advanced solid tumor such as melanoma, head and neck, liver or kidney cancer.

CDR3 sequence (DNA): TGTGCCAGCAGCTTTAGCGGGTTGAACACCGGGGAGCTGTTTTTT. Its protein product is CASSFSGLNTGELFF. The gene calls are TRBV9 and TRBJ2-2; 7 bases map to TRBD2. Germline V gene data show CDR1 as SGDLS and CDR2 as YYNGEE. The CDR3 contains 15 residues. With V trimmed by 4 bases and J by 1 base, 4 bases remained unmatched.